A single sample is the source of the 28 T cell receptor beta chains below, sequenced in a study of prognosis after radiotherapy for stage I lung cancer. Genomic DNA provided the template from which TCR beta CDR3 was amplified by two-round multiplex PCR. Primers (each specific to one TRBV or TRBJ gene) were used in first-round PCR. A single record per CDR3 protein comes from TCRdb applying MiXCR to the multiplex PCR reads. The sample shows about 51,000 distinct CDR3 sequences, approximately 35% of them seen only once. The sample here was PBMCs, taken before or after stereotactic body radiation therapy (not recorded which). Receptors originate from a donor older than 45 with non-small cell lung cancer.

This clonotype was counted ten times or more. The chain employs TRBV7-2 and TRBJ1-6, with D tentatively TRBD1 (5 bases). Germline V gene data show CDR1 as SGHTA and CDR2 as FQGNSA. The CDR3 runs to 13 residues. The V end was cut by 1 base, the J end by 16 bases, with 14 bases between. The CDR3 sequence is CASSLGVGDRLHF. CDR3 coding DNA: TGTGCCAGCAGCTTAGGGGTGGGGGACCGACTCCACTTT.

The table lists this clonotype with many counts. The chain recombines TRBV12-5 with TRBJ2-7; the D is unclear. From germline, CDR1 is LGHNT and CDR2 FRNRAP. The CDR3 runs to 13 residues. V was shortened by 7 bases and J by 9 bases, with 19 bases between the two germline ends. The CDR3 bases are TGTGCTAGTGCCAATGAAGTGGTGGGTCCGCAGTACTTC. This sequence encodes CASANEVVGPQYF.

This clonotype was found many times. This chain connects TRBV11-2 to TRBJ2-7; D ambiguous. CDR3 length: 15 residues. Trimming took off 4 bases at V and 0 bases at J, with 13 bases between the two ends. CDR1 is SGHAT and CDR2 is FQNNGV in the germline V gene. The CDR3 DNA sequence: TGTGCCAGCAGCTACTCATTGGGCAGCTCCTACGAGCAGTACTTC. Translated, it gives CASSYSLGSSYEQYF.

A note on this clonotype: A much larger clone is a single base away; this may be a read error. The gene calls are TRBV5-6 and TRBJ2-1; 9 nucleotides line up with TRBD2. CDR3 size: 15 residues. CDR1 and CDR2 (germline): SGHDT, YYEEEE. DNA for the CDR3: TGTTCCAGCAGCTTAGGCGGGGGGGTGTACAATGAGCAGTTCTTC. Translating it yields CSSSLGGGVYNEQFF.

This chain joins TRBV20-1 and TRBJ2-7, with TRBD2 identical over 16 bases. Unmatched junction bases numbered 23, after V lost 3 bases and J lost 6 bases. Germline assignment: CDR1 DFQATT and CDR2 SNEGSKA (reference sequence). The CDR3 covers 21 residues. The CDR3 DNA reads TGCAGTGCTAGCGGACAGAGTCTGGGACTAGCGGGAGGGCTAGGGCATTTCGAGCAGTACTTC. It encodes CSASGQSLGLAGGLGHFEQYF.

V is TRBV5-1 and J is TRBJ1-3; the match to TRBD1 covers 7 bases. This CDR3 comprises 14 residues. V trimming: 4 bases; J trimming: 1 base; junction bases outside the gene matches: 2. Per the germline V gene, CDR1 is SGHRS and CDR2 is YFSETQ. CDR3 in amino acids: CASSPTGSGNTIYF. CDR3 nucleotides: TGCGCCAGCAGCCCGACAGGGTCTGGAAACACCATATATTTT.

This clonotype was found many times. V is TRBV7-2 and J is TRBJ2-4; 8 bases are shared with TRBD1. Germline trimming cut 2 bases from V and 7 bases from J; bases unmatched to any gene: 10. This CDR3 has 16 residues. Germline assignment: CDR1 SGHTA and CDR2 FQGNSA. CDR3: CASSLFPRGQRNIQYF. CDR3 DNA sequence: TGTGCCAGCAGCTTATTTCCCAGGGGGCAGAGGAACATTCAGTACTTC.

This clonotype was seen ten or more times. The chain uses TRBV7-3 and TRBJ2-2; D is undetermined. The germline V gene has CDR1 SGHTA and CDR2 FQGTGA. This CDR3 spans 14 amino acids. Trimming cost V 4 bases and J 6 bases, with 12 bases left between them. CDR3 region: CASSSRRSSGELFF. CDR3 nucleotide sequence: TGTGCCAGCAGCTCTCGTAGAAGTTCCGGGGAGCTGTTTTTT.

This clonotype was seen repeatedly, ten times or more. The CDR3 coding sequence is TGTGCCAGCAGTTTTCCAGGGGGCACTGAGACCCAGTACTTC. Its translation: CASSFPGGTETQYF. The V call is TRBV28, the J call TRBJ2-5, with TRBD1 identical over 8 bases. The CDR3 is made up of 14 amino acids. Germline V CDR1 and CDR2: MDHEN, SYDVKM. Germline trimming cut 3 bases from V and 5 bases from J; bases unmatched to any gene: 5.

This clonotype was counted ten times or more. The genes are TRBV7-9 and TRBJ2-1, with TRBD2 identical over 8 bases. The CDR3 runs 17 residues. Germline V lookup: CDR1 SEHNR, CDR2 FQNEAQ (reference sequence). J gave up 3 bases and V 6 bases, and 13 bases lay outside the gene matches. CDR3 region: CASSPDRTSGIYNEQFF. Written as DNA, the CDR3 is TGTGCCAGCAGTCCCGACCGCACTAGCGGCATCTACAATGAGCAGTTCTTC.

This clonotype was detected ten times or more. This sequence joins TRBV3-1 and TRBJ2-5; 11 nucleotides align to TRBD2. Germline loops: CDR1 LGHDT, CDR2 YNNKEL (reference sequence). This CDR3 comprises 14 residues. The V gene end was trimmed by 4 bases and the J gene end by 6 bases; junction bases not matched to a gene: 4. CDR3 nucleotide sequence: TGTGCCAGCAGCCGAACTAGCGGGAGAAAGACCCAGTACTTC. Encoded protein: CASSRTSGRKTQYF.

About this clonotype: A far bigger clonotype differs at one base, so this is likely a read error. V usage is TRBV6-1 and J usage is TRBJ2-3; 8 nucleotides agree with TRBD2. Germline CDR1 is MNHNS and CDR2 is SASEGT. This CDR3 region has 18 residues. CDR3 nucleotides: TGTGACAGCAGTGACCCCATAGAATCGAGCGGGAGAGGGGATACGCAGTATTTT. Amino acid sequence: CDSSDPIESSGRGDTQYF.

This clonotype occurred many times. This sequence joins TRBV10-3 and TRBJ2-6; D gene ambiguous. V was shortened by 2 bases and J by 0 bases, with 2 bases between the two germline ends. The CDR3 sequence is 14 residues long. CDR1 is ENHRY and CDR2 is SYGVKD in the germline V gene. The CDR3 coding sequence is TGTGCCATCAGTGAGCTCTCTGGGGCCAACGTCCTGACTTTC. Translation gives CAISELSGANVLTF.

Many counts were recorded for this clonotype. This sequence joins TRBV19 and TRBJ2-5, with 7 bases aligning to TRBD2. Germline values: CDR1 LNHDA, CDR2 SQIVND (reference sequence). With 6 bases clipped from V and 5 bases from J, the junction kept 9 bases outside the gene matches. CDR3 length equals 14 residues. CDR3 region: CASSGRTPGETQYF. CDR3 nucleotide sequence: TGTGCCAGTAGCGGGAGGACTCCCGGGGAGACCCAGTACTTC.

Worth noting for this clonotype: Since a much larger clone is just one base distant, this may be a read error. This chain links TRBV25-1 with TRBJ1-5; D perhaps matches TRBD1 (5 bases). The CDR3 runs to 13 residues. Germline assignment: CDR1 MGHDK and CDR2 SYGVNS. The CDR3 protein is CSSTAGRPGNWHF. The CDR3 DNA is TGTTCCAGCACCGCGGGAAGACCAGGGAACTGGCATTTT.

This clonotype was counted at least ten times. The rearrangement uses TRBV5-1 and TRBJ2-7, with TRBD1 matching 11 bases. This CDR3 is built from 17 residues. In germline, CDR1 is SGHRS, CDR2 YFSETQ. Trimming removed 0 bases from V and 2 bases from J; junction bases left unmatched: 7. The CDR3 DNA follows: TGCGCCAGCAGCTTGGCCCGTTGGGGACAGGGGGCCTACGAGCAGTACTTC. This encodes CASSLARWGQGAYEQYF. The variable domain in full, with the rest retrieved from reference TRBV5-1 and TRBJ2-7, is KAGVTQTPRYLIKTRGQQVTLSCSPISGHRSVSWYQQTPGQGLQFLFEYFSETQRNKGNFPGRFSGRQFSNSRSEMNVSTLELGDSALYLCASSLARWGQGAYEQYFGPGTRLTVT.

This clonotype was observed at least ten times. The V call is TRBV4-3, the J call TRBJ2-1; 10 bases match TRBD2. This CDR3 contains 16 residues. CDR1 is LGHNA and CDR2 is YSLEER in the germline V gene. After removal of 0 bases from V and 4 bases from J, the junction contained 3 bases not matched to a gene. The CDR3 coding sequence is TGCGCCAGCAGCCAAGACGGACTAGCGGTTTACAATGAGCAGTTCTTC. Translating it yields CASSQDGLAVYNEQFF.

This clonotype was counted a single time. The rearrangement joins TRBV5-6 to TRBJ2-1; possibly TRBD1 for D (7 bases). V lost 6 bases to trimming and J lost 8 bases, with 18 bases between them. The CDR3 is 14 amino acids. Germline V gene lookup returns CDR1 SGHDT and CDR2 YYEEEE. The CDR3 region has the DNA TGTGCCAGCATGCCCTGGGGCAGGGGGGATGAGCAGTTCTTC. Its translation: CASMPWGRGDEQFF.

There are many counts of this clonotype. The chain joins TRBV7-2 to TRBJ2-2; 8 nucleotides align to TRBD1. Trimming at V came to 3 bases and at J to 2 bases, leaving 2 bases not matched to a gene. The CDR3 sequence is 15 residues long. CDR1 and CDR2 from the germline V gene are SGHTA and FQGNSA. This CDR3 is CASSFRGRNTGELFF. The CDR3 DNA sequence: TGTGCCAGCAGCTTCAGGGGGCGCAACACCGGGGAGCTGTTTTTT.

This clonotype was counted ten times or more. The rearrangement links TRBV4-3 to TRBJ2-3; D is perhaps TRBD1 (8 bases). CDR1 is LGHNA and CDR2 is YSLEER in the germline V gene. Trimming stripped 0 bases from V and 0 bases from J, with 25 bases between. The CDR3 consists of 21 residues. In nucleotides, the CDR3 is TGCGCCAGCAGCCAAGATTTGCAGGGGGCTAGCGGTTGGACTAGCACAGATACGCAGTATTTT. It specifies CASSQDLQGASGWTSTDTQYF.

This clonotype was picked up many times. The CDR3 DNA is TGTGCCAGCAGTTTCCCGGGACAGGGGGCGCAAGGGGCCAACGTCCTGACTTTC. Its protein product is CASSFPGQGAQGANVLTF. The chain recombines TRBV7-9 with TRBJ2-6, with 12 bases that match TRBD1. The CDR3 has 18 amino acids. J gave up 4 bases and V 6 bases, and 10 bases lay outside the gene matches. The germline CDR1 and CDR2 sequences are SEHNR and FQNEAQ (reference sequence).

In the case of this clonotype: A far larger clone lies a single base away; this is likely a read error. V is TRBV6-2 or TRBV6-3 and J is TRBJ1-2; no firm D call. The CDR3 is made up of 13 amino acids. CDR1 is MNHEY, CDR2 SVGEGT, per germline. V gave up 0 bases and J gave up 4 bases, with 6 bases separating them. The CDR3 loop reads CASSYSVLYGYTF. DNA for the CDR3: TGTGCCAGCAGTTACTCGGTACTCTATGGCTACACCTTC.

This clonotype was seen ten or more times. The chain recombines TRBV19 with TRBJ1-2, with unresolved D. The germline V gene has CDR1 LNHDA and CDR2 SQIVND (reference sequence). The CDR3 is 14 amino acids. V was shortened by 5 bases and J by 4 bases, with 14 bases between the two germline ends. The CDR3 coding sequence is TGTGCCAGTAGTCCCGCAATGTGGGGCTATGGCTACACCTTC. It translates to CASSPAMWGYGYTF.

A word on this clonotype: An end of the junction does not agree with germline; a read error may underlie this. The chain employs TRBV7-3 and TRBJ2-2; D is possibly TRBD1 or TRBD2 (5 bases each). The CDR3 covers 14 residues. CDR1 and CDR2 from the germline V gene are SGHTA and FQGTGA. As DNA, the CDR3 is TGTGCCAGCAGCTTACTAGGGCACACCAGGGAGCCGTTTTTT. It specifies CASSLLGHTREPFF.

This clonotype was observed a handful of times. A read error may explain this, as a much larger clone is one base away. The CDR3 loop is CASSLSTGRAHEQSF. The CDR3 nucleotides read TGCGCCAGCAGCTTGTCCACCGGGAGGGCCCATGAGCAGTCCTTC. The rearrangement joins TRBV5-1 to TRBJ2-1; 8 bases map to TRBD2. Germline V gives CDR1 SGHRS, CDR2 YFSETQ. The CDR3 has 15 amino acids.

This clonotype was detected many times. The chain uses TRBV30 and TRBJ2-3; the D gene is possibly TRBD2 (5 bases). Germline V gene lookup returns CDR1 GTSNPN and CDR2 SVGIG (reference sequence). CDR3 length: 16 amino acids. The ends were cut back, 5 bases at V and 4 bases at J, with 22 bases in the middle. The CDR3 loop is CAWAVRSGNWADTQYF. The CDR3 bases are TGTGCCTGGGCTGTTCGGAGCGGAAACTGGGCAGATACGCAGTATTTT. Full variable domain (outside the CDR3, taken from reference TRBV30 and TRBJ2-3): SQTIHQWPATLVQPVGSPLSLECTVEGTSNPNLYWYRQAAGRGLQLLFYSVGIGQISSEVPQNLSASRPQDRQFILSSKKLLLSDSGFYLCAWAVRSGNWADTQYFGPGTRLTVL.

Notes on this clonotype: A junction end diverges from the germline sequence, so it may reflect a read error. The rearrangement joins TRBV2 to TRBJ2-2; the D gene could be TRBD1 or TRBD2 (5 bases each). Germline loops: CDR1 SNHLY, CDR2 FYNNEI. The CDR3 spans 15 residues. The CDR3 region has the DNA TGTGCCAGCGGTGGCCAGGGACGGCTCACCGGTGAGCTGTTTTTT. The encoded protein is CASGGQGRLTGELFF.

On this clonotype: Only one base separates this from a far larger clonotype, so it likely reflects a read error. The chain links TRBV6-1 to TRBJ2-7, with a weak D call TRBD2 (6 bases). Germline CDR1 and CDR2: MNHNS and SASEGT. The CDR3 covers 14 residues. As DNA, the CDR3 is TGTGCCATCAGTTACGGCGGGATTTCCTACGAGCAGTACTTC. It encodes CAISYGGISYEQYF.